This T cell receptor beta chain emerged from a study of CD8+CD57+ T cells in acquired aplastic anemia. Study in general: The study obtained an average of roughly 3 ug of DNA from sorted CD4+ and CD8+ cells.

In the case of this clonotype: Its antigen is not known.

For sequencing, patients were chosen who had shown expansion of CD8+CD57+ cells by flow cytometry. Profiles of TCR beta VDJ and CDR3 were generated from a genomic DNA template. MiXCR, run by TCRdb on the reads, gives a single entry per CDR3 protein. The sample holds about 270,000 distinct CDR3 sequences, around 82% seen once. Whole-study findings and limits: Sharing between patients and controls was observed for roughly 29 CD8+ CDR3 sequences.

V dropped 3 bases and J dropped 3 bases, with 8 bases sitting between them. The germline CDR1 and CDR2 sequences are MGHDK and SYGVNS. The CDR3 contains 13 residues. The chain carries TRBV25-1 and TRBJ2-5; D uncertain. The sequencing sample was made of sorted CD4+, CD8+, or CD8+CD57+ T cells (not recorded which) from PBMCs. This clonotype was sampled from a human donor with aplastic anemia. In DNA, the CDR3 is TGTGCCAGCAGTGATGGCAGGAAAGAGACCCAGTACTTC. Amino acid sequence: CASSDGRKETQYF.